Each of the 8 T cell receptor beta chains below was sequenced from the same sample in a study of blood T cells in healthy people across ages (dated by TCRdb to about 2015). Library construction relied on 5' RACE. TCRdb lists the instrument as Illumina HiSeq 2500. The second PCR ran for about 6 to 11 cycles and used a J-beta primer mix along with a sample-barcoded 5' primer. TCRdb reanalyzed the raw reads on its own, using fastp at Q25 for trimming and MiXCR for clone calling, and kept in-frame beta chains. One record per CDR3 amino acid sequence lists the most common genes and DNA. The sample records around 1,100,000 distinct CDR3 sequences, 35% to 40% of which are singletons. About an eighth of the sample belongs to the ten largest clones. Material: blood. The receptors here all came from a man aged 18 to 30 in good health.

A single count supports this clonotype. The chain employs TRBV5-8 and TRBJ1-5, with D unresolved. V shed 0 bases and J shed 5 bases, with 9 bases lying between them. Germline V gene sequence: CDR1 SGHTS, CDR2 YDEGEE. The CDR3 contains 14 residues. The CDR3 here is CASSLVSGDQPQHF. The CDR3 DNA reads TGTGCCAGCAGCTTGGTTTCCGGGGATCAGCCCCAGCATTTT.

The chain links TRBV7-2 to TRBJ2-3, with no clear D. The V and J ends lost 7 bases and 0 bases respectively, with 11 bases between them. The CDR3 covers 14 residues. Germline lookup yields CDR1 SGHTA and CDR2 FQGNSA. CDR3 DNA sequence: TGTGCCAGCATATTAGGGTACAGCACAGATACGCAGTATTTT. It is translated as CASILGYSTDTQYF. The full variable domain, completed using reference TRBV7-2 and TRBJ2-3, is GAGVSQSPSNKVTEKGKDVELRCDPISGHTALYWYRQSLGQGLEFLIYFQGNSAPDKSGLPSDRFSAERTGGSVSTLTIQRTQQEDSAVYLCASILGYSTDTQYFGPGTRLTVL.

This clonotype was detected only a few times. The rearrangement links TRBV7-3 to TRBJ2-2; D ambiguous. The length of the CDR3 is 13 residues. Trimming removed 5 bases from V and 7 bases from J, with 11 bases in between. Germline assignment: CDR1 SGHTA and CDR2 FQGTGA. The CDR3 DNA is TGTGCCAGCAGCAAAACCCTTTTCGGGGAGCTGTTTTTT. The encoded protein is CASSKTLFGELFF.

This clonotype was observed a handful of times. The chain carries TRBV3-1 and TRBJ2-1; D is possibly TRBD2 (5 bases). The CDR3 totals 15 residues. Germline values: CDR1 LGHDT, CDR2 YNNKEL (reference sequence). V lost 1 base to trimming and J lost 6 bases, with 13 bases between them. CDR3 amino acids: CASSQGALGLNEQFF. CDR3 coding DNA: TGTGCCAGCAGCCAAGGTGCGCTTGGACTCAATGAGCAGTTCTTC.

This clonotype was found many times. This chain links TRBV20-1 with TRBJ2-3; a possible D gene is TRBD2 (6 bases). The V gene's germline CDR1 is DFQATT and CDR2 SNEGSKA (reference sequence). V shed 0 bases and J shed 9 bases, with 16 bases lying between them. This CDR3 contains 14 residues. The CDR3 spells CSARDQWEGGTQYF. CDR3 nucleotide sequence: TGCAGTGCTAGAGATCAATGGGAAGGAGGGACGCAGTATTTT.

The rearrangement joins TRBV10-3 to TRBJ1-5; D gene ambiguous. CDR3 length equals 14 residues. V shed 8 bases and J shed 0 bases, with 11 bases lying between them. Germline V gene sequence: CDR1 ENHRY, CDR2 SYGVKD. CDR3 DNA: TGTGCCATCGGGGAGGAGTATAGCAATCAGCCCCAGCATTTT. It translates to CAIGEEYSNQPQHF.

The chain employs TRBV7-7 and TRBJ2-1; TRBD2 agrees at 8 bases. Germline CDR1 SSHAT, CDR2 FNYEAQ (reference sequence). This CDR3 is built from 15 residues. The CDR3 nucleotides are TGTGCTAGCTCCCCCGCCGGGACTAGATACAATGAGCAGTTCTTC. Translated, it gives CASSPAGTRYNEQFF.

V is TRBV5-6 and J is TRBJ1-1; D perhaps matches TRBD1 (5 bases). CDR1 is SGHDT, CDR2 YYEEEE, per germline. V was clipped by 0 bases and J by 4 bases, with 10 bases between them. This CDR3 is 14 amino acids long. CDR3 residues: CASSLEGRVTEAFF. The CDR3 region has the DNA TGTGCCAGCAGCTTGGAGGGGAGGGTCACTGAAGCTTTCTTT. Full variable domain (rest looked up from reference TRBV5-6 and TRBJ1-1): DAGVTQSPTHLIKTRGQQVTLRCSPKSGHDTVSWYQQALGQGPQFIFQYYEEEERQRGNFPDRFSGHQFPNYSSELNVNALLLGDSALYLCASSLEGRVTEAFFGQGTRLTVV.